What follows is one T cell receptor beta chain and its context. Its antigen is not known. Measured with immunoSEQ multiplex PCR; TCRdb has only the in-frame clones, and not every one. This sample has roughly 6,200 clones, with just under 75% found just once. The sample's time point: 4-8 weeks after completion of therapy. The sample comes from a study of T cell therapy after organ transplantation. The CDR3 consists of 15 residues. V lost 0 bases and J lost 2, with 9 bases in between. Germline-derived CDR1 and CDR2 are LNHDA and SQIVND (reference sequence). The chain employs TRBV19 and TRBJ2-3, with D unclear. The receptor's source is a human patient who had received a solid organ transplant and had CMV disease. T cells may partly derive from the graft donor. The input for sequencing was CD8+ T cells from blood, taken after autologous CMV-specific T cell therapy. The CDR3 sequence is CASSIDRVDTDTQYF. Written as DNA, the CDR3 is TGTGCCAGTAGTATAGATCGGGTCGACACAGATACGCAGTATTTT.